The 11 T cell receptor beta chains below all came from one sample that was sequenced in a study of shared T cell receptors in the human thymus. The assay was immunoSEQ multiplex PCR, and TCRdb's table has in-frame clones only and misses some. The repertoire holds about 710,000 clones, with about 87% as singletons. Another study also made use of these data, one on human thymus T cells.

Sequencing was done on a sample of thymocytes. The receptor set was obtained from a boy in the first two years of life with a congenital heart defect.

V usage is TRBV19 and J usage is TRBJ2-7; D uncertain. Germline V gives CDR1 LNHDA, CDR2 SQIVND (reference sequence). Trimming cost V 4 bases and J 0 bases, with 7 bases left between them. The CDR3 is made up of 13 amino acids. CDR3 nucleotide sequence: TGTGCCAGTAGTAGACTCGCCTCCTACGAGCAGTACTTC. Its protein is CASSRLASYEQYF. The variable domain in full, completed from reference TRBV19 and TRBJ2-7, reads DGGITQSPKYLFRKEGQNVTLSCEQNLNHDAMYWYRQDPGQGLRLIYYSQIVNDFQKGDIAEGYSVSREKKESFPLTVTSAQKNPTAFYLCASSRLASYEQYFGPGTRLTVT.

The V and J genes are TRBV28 and TRBJ2-1, with 9 bases that match TRBD2. The CDR3 sequence is 15 residues long. J was trimmed by 8 bases and V by 0 bases; bases with no gene match: 5. CDR1 and CDR2 (germline): MDHEN, SYDVKM. The chain's CDR3 is CASSLWAGGPHEQFF. Here the CDR3 DNA reads TGTGCCAGCAGTTTATGGGCGGGGGGGCCCCATGAGCAGTTCTTC.

The V gene is TRBV9, the J gene TRBJ1-3, with D possibly being TRBD1 (5 bases). The CDR3 is 18 amino acids. Germline lookup yields CDR1 SGDLS and CDR2 YYNGEE. Trimming took 5 bases from V and 0 from J, leaving 21 bases between them. The CDR3 nucleotides are TGTGCCAGCAGTTGGGCCAGGGAGGCCACTACCTCTGGAAACACCATATATTTT. Translation gives CASSWAREATTSGNTIYF.

The chain links TRBV18 to TRBJ1-4, with TRBD1 identical over 8 bases. Germline V CDR1 and CDR2: KGHSH, LQKENI. The CDR3 is 15 residues long. V dropped 6 bases and J dropped 4; count of bases not matched to a gene: 7. CDR3 region: CASSSPGQDNEKLFF. The CDR3 DNA reads as TGTGCCAGCTCGTCCCCGGGACAGGATAATGAAAAACTGTTTTTT. Variable domain in full (rest from reference TRBV18 and TRBJ1-4): NAGVMQNPRHLVRRRGQEARLRCSPMKGHSHVYWYRQLPEEGLKFMVYLQKENIIDESGMPKERFSAEFPKEGPSILRIQQVVRGDSAAYFCASSSPGQDNEKLFFGSGTQLSVL.

This clone was recorded once. The sample contains more than one DNA sequence encoding this CDR3. This chain uses TRBV5-6 with TRBJ2-1; TRBD2 agrees at 9 bases. Per germline, CDR1 SGHDT and CDR2 YYEEEE. The CDR3 runs 17 residues. J was trimmed by 1 base and V by 4 bases; bases with no gene match: 9. The CDR3 DNA sequence: TGTGCCAGCAGCCCGACTAGCGGCCGAAGATCCTACAATGAGCAGTTCTTC. This codes for CASSPTSGRRSYNEQFF.

In DNA form, the CDR3 reads TGTGCCAGCAGTGGGTACAGATTAAATGAGCAGTTCTTC. Amino acids: CASSGYRLNEQFF. V usage is TRBV28 and J usage is TRBJ2-1; no reliable D call. This CDR3 comprises 13 residues. The V gene lost 5 bases and the J gene lost 7 bases, with 12 bases spanning the gap. The V gene's germline CDR1 is MDHEN and CDR2 SYDVKM.

The V gene is TRBV5-4, the J gene TRBJ2-1; 9 bases agree with TRBD2. Germline values: CDR1 SGHNT, CDR2 YYREEE (reference sequence). V was clipped by 4 bases and J by 2 bases; unmatched bases: 10. This CDR3 contains 17 residues. The CDR3 DNA is TGTGCCAGCAGCCGACCCGCTAGCGGGGCCCCCTACAATGAGCAGTTCTTC. This encodes CASSRPASGAPYNEQFF.

The chain links TRBV28 to TRBJ2-6; 7 nucleotides match TRBD2. Germline CDR1 and CDR2: MDHEN and SYDVKM. V was clipped by 4 bases and J by 2 bases; unmatched bases: 26. This CDR3 has 23 amino acids. CDR3 amino acids: CASSSKEGPRRLFSGPGANVLTF. The DNA for the CDR3 is TGTGCCAGCAGTTCTAAAGAGGGACCTCGACGGTTATTTAGCGGGCCTGGGGCCAACGTCCTGACTTTC.

J is TRBJ1-2 and V is TRBV28; D is unresolved. This CDR3 has 14 amino acids. Trimming removed 6 bases from V and 4 bases from J, with 15 bases in between. Germline V lookup: CDR1 MDHEN, CDR2 SYDVKM. CDR3 nucleotide sequence: TGTGCCAGCAGCCGACCAGACTTCAGCTATGGCTACACCTTC. Translation gives CASSRPDFSYGYTF.

This clone came up once. The chain joins TRBV5-8 to TRBJ1-5, with D possibly matching TRBD1 (5 bases). Trimming removed 7 bases at V and 7 bases at J, with 12 bases between. The CDR3 runs 12 residues. CDR1 and CDR2 (germline): SGHTS, YDEGEE. The CDR3 reads CASEGSGQPQHF. The CDR3 region has the DNA TGTGCCAGCGAGGGGAGCGGGCAGCCCCAGCATTTT.

This rearrangement joins TRBV10-2 to TRBJ1-3, with TRBD1 matching over 7 bases. The CDR3 totals 14 residues. In germline, CDR1 is WSHSY, CDR2 SAAADI. J lost 4 bases, V lost 5 bases, and 5 bases had no gene match. Written as DNA, the CDR3 is TGCGCCAGCAGTCCGACAGGGCCAGGAAACACCATATATTTT. Protein product: CASSPTGPGNTIYF.